The 2 T cell receptor beta chains in this list originate from one sample, sequenced in a study of blood T cell repertoires in COVID-19. Profiled with immunoSEQ multiplex PCR; TCRdb holds only in-frame clones, not every one. The table has tens of thousands of clones, 75% to 85% seen once. The material sequenced was peripheral blood. The receptors shown here come from an older man with acute or convalescent COVID-19.

V is TRBV19 and J is TRBJ2-2; D is perhaps TRBD1 (5 bases). The germline V gene encodes CDR1 LNHDA and CDR2 SQIVND (reference sequence). Trimming took off 8 bases at V and 0 bases at J, with 10 bases between the two ends. The CDR3 runs to 14 residues. DNA of the CDR3: TGTGCCAGTGTTGACAGATCGAACACCGGGGAGCTGTTTTTT. Translation gives CASVDRSNTGELFF. Looking up the rest from reference TRBV19 and TRBJ2-2 gives the full variable domain: DGGITQSPKYLFRKEGQNVTLSCEQNLNHDAMYWYRQDPGQGLRLIYYSQIVNDFQKGDIAEGYSVSREKKESFPLTVTSAQKNPTAFYLCASVDRSNTGELFFGEGSRLTVL.

The genes are TRBV30 and TRBJ1-4, with 10 nucleotides matching TRBD1. Per the germline V gene, CDR1 is GTSNPN and CDR2 is SVGIG (reference sequence). This CDR3 is 14 amino acids long. With V trimmed by 3 bases and J by 5 bases, 3 bases remained unmatched. The CDR3: CAWSRTGGNEKLFF. For the CDR3, the DNA is TGTGCCTGGAGCCGGACAGGGGGAAATGAAAAACTGTTTTTT.